The entry below gives a single TCR beta chain sequence along with its context. The antigen is unknown. This specimen includes other DNA sequences encoding the same CDR3. The data were taken from a study of shared clonotypes between healthy human individuals. Whole-study results and caveats: Generation of non-shared clonotypes was less probable than generation of clonotypes shared by all four donors.

The table came from immunoSEQ multiplex PCR; TCRdb's copy has only in-frame clones and leaves some out. This table has some 2,000,000 clones, around 95% appearing once. This CDR3 has 15 amino acids. Germline assignment: CDR1 SGHRS and CDR2 YFSETQ. Trimming took 4 bases from V and 2 from J; bases not matched to a gene: 2. What was sequenced was naive CD4+ T cells sorted from blood. Described subset: CD45RA+ positively selected. The receptor's source is a man younger than 35 in good health. The chain couples TRBV5-1 to TRBJ2-1; TRBD1 matches at 11 bases. CDR3 bases: TGCGCCAGCAGCCCGGGACAGGGGGCCTACAATGAGCAGTTCTTC. This sequence encodes CASSPGQGAYNEQFF.